These T cell receptor beta chains were read from a single sample in a study of T cell responses to AZD1222 COVID-19 vaccine. TCRdb's table, derived via immunoSEQ multiplex PCR, lists solely in-frame clones and lacks some. This sample yields more than 120,000 clones, of which around 84% are seen a single time; about 5.4% belongs to the top ten. The sequences come from peripheral blood, collected 28 days after the second AZD1222 dose. All receptors derive from an adult who received the AZD1222 COVID-19 vaccine. The CDR3 runs from the conserved cysteine through the conserved F or W. D genes are given only for firm matches. Clone size is shown for a subset of rows, as once, few, many or a class of expanded clone.

clone_size | j_call | v_call | d_call | cdr3_aa | cdr3_nt
- | TRBJ1-6 | TRBV19 | - | CASSMVGYNSPLHF | TGTGCCAGTAGTATGGTAGGCTATAATTCACCCCTCCACTTT
- | TRBJ1-1 | TRBV6-1 | - | CASSEFRVSEAFF | TGTGCCAGCAGTGAATTTAGGGTCTCTGAAGCTTTCTTT
- | TRBJ2-1 | TRBV29-1 | TRBD1 | CSVGPTGADYEQFF | TGCAGCGTTGGACCGACAGGGGCTGACTATGAGCAGTTCTTC
- | TRBJ2-5 | TRBV7-2 | TRBD2 | CAGAGGPQETQYF | TGTGCGGGGGCGGGGGGGCCCCAAGAGACCCAGTACTTC
- | TRBJ1-2 | TRBV19 | - | CASSMAGNYGYTF | TGTGCCAGTAGTATGGCAGGGAACTATGGCTACACCTTC
- | TRBJ2-3 | TRBV4-2 | TRBD2 | CASSITSGGTSTDTQYF | TGTGCCAGCAGCATTACTAGCGGGGGGACGAGCACAGATACGCAGTATTTT
- | TRBJ2-5 | TRBV28 | - | CASSPLVLGGRKTQYF | TGTGCCAGCAGTCCCTTAGTTCTAGGAGGTAGAAAGACCCAGTACTTC
- | TRBJ2-7 | TRBV5-4 | - | CASSLVSDGRYEQYF | TGTGCCAGCAGCTTGGTCTCCGATGGGAGGTACGAGCAGTACTTC
- | TRBJ1-1 | TRBV5-1 | TRBD1 | CASSSGTGNTEAFF | TGCGCCAGCAGCTCGGGGACAGGGAACACTGAAGCTTTCTTT
once | TRBJ2-3 | TRBV28 | - | CASSPPPSGSSTDTQYF | TGTGCCAGCAGTCCACCCCCCTCTGGGAGTAGCACAGATACGCAGTATTTT
few | TRBJ1-3 | TRBV15 | - | CATSREAGTARGNTIYF | TGTGCCACCAGCAGAGAAGCGGGAACAGCGCGTGGAAACACCATATATTTT
- | TRBJ2-1 | TRBV5-1 | TRBD1 | CASSPGTGTYNEQFF | TGCGCCAGCAGCCCCGGGACAGGGACATACAATGAGCAGTTCTTC
- | TRBJ1-1 | TRBV6-5 | - | CASRLLHVNTEAFF | TGTGCCAGCAGACTCCTACACGTGAACACTGAAGCTTTCTTT
- | TRBJ1-5 | TRBV28 | - | CASSLTGGGDQPQHF | TGTGCCAGCAGTTTAACTGGGGGAGGTGATCAGCCCCAGCATTTT
- | TRBJ1-4 | TRBV28 | TRBD1 | CASSPGTVNEKLFF | TGTGCCAGCAGCCCCGGGACAGTTAATGAAAAACTGTTTTTT
- | TRBJ1-2 | TRBV5-6 | TRBD1 | CASSFRDRPGYTF | TGTGCCAGCAGCTTCCGGGACAGGCCTGGCTACACCTTC
- | TRBJ1-3 | TRBV3-1/TRBV3-2 | - | CASSQATYSGNTIYF | TGTGCCAGCAGCCAAGCAACTTACTCTGGAAACACCATATATTTT
- | TRBJ2-2 | TRBV14 | - | CASSQLDSYNTGELFF | TGTGCCAGCAGCCAACTGGACAGCTATAACACCGGGGAGCTGTTTTTT
- | TRBJ2-2 | TRBV19 | - | CASRTVGETGELFF | TGTGCCAGTAGGACTGTAGGGGAAACCGGGGAGCTGTTTTTT
once | TRBJ2-1 | TRBV4-1 | TRBD2 | CASSQDWRGGYNEQFF | TGCGCCAGCAGCCAAGATTGGCGGGGGGGATACAATGAGCAGTTCTTC